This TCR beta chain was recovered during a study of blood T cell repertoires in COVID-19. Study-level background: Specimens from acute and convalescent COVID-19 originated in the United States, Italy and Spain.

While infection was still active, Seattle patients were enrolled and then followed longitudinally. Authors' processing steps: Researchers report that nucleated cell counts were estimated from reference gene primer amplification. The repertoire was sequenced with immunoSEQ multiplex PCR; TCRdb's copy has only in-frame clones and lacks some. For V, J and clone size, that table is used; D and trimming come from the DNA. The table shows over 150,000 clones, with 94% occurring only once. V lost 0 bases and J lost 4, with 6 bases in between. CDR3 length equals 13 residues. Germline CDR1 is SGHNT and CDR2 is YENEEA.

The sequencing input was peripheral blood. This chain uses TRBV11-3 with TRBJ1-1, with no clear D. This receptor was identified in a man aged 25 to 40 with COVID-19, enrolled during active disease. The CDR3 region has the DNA TGTGCCAGCAGCTTAGATCAGCGCACTGAAGCTTTCTTT. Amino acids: CASSLDQRTEAFF.